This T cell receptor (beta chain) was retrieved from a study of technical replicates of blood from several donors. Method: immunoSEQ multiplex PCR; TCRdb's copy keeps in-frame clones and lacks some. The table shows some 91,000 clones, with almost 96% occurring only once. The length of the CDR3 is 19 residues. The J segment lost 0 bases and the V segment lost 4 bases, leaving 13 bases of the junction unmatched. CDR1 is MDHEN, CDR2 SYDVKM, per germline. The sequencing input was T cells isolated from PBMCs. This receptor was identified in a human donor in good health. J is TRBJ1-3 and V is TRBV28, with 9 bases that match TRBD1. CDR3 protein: CASSSGAWTGASSGNTIYF. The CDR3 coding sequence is TGTGCCAGCAGTTCTGGGGCGTGGACAGGGGCAAGCTCTGGAAACACCATATATTTT.